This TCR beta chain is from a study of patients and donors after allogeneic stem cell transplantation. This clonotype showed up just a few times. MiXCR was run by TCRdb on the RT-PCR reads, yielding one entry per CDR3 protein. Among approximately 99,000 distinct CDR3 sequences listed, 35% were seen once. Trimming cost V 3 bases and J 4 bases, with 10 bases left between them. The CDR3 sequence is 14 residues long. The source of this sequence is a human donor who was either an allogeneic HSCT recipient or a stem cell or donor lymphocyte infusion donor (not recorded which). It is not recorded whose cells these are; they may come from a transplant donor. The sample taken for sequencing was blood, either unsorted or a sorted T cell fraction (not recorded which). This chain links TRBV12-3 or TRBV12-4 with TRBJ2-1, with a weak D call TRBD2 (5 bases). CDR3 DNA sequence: TGTGCCAGCAGTTTTGAGGGAACATACAATGAGCAGTTCTTC. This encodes CASSFEGTYNEQFF.